This TCR beta chain was retrieved from a study of Graves' ophthalmopathy and Graves' hyperthyroidism. RNA transcripts were the source from which TCR beta CDR3 regions were amplified. HTBI primers served in a first-round RT-PCR, which a second-round multiplex PCR followed. TCRdb redid the calling of the multiplex PCR reads with MiXCR, one entry per CDR3 protein. In the table there are almost 750,000 distinct CDR3 sequences, approximately 40% of which are singletons. This clonotype has just a few counts. A junction end diverges from the germline sequence, so it may reflect a read error. The specimen sequenced was peripheral blood. This clonotype was obtained from an adult man with Graves' ophthalmopathy.

In nucleotides, the CDR3 is TGTGCCAGCAGTTTAGTCGGTCATCTTACGGCCGGGGAGCTGTTTTTT. It codes for CASSLVGHLTAGELFF. The chain is built from TRBV10-3 and TRBJ2-2; D gene ambiguous. The CDR3 extends over 16 amino acids. In germline, CDR1 is ENHRY, CDR2 SYGVKD.